This TCR beta chain was found in a study of blood T cell repertoires in COVID-19. This CDR3 region has 16 residues. Unmatched junction bases numbered 5, after V lost 0 bases and J lost 8 bases. Germline V gives CDR1 KGHDR, CDR2 SFDVKD. Authors' methods: Reference gene primer amplification gave estimated nucleated cell counts. TCRdb's copy holds only in-frame clones and misses some; the assay was immunoSEQ multiplex PCR. That table supplies the V and J calls and clone size; D and trimming were determined from the DNA. The sample includes under 300,000 clones, roughly 90% of them seen just once. The sample consisted of PBMCs or T cells enriched from blood (not recorded which). The clonotype was recovered from a woman aged 55-70 years who had recovered from COVID-19. The chain links TRBV24-1 to TRBJ2-1; 11 bases map to TRBD2. CDR3 in DNA: TGTGCCACCAGTGATTTGACTAGCGGGAGTTTATATGAGCAGTTCTTC. Translating gives CATSDLTSGSLYEQFF.